This record covers a single TCR beta chain. Its cognate antigen is unknown. This sample was taken from a study of T cells after posttransplantation cyclophosphamide. Busulfan-fludarabine conditioning, marrow transplant, and cyclophosphamide on days +3 and +4 were administered. Study-wide results and limits: Blood and skin or GI T cell repertoires showed limited TRB overlap. Later post-transplant blood repertoires were often dominated by donor CD8+ memory clones. Recipient CMV seropositivity and CMV reactivation strongly tracked TRB clonality.

This CDR3 region has 18 residues. The ends lost 7 bases at V and 1 base at J; junction bases unmatched: 13. Germline V gene data show CDR1 as LNHDA and CDR2 as SQIVND (reference sequence). The data were produced by immunoSEQ multiplex PCR, yet TCRdb's version contains in-frame clones alone and is incomplete. The sample comprises 2,900 or so clones, 74% of which are singletons, and roughly a third rests with the top ten. The chain joins TRBV19 to TRBJ2-5; TRBD2 agrees at 12 bases. This TCR was recovered from a female patient between 50 and 59 years old who received an allogeneic stem cell transplant from a related donor, was CMV-positive, and had no GVHD. The T cells may partly be graft donor cells. The material was PBMCs, obtained after allogeneic stem cell transplant with posttransplant cyclophosphamide. CDR3 coding DNA: TGTGCCAGTACGAAAGCGGCTAGCGGGAGGGCCCGCCAAGAGACCCAGTACTTC. This sequence encodes CASTKAASGRARQETQYF.